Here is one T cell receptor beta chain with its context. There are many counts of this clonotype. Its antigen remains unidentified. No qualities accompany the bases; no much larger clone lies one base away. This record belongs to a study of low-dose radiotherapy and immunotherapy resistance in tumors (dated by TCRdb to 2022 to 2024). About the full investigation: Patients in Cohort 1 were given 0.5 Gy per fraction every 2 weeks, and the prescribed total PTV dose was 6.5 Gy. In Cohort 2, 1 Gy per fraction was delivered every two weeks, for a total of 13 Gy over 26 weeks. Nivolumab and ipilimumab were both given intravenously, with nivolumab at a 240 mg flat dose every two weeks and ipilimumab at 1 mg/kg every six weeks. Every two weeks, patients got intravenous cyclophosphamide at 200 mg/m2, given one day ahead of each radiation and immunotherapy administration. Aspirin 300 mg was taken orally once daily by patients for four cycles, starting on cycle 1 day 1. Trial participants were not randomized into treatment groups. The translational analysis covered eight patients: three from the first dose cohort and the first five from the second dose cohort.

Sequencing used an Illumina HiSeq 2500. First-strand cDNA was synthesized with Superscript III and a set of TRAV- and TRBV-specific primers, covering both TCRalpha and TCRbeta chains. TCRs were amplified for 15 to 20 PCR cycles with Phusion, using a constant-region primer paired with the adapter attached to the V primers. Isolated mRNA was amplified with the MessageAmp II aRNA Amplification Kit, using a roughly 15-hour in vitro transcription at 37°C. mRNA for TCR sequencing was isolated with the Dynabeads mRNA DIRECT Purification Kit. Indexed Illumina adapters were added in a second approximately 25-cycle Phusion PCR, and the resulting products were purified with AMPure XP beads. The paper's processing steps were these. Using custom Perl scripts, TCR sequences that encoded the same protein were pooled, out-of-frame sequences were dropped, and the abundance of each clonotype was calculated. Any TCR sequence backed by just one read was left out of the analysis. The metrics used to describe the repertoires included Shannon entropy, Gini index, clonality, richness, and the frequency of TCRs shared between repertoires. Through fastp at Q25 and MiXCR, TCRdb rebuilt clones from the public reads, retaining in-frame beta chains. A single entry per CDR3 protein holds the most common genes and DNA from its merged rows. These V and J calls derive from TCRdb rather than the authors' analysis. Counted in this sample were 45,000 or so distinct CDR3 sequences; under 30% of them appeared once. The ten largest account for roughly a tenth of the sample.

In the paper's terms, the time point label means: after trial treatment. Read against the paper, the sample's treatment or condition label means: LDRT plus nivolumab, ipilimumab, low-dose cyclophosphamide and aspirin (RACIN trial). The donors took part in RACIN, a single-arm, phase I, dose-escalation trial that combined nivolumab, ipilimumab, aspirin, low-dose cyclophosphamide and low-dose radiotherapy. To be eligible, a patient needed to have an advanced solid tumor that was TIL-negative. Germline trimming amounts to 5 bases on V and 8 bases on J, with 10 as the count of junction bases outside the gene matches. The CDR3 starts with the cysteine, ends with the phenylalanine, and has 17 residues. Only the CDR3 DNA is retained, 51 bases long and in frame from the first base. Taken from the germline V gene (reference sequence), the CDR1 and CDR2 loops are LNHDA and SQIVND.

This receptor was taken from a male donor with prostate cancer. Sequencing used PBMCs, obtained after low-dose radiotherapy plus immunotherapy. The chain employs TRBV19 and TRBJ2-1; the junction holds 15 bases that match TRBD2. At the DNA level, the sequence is TGTGCCAGTAGTTTCCGGACTAGCGGGAGGGCCCTCGATGAGCAGTTCTTC. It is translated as CASSFRTSGRALDEQFF.